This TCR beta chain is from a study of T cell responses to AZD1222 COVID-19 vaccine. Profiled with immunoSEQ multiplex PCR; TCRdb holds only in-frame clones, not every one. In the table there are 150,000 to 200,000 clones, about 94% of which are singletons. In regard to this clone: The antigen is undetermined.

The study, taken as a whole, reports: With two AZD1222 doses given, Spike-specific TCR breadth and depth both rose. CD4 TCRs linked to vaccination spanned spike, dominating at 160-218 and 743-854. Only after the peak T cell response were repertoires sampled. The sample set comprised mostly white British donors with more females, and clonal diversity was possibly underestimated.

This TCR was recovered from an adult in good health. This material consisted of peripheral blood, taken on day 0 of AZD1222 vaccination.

The CDR3 region is CASSIRGMNEQFF. CDR3 sequence (DNA): TGTGCCAGTAGTATCCGAGGAATGAATGAGCAGTTCTTC. The chain links TRBV19 to TRBJ2-1; D is ambiguous. V gave up 3 bases and J gave up 7 bases, with 10 bases separating them. CDR3 length: 13 amino acids. Germline loops: CDR1 LNHDA, CDR2 SQIVND (reference sequence). The entire variable domain, with the rest obtained from reference TRBV19 and TRBJ2-1, is as follows: DGGITQSPKYLFRKEGQNVTLSCEQNLNHDAMYWYRQDPGQGLRLIYYSQIVNDFQKGDIAEGYSVSREKKESFPLTVTSAQKNPTAFYLCASSIRGMNEQFFGPGTRLTVL.